This T cell receptor (beta chain) was profiled in a study of T cell responses to AZD1222 COVID-19 vaccine. Study findings and constraints: After the peak T cell response, and only then, were repertoires sampled. Spike was spanned by vaccine-associated CD4 TCRs, which were dominant at 160-218 and 743-854.

V dropped 4 bases and J dropped 6 bases, with 20 bases sitting between them. This CDR3 is built from 15 residues. CDR1 and CDR2 (germline): SGDLS, YYNGEE. This table comes from immunoSEQ multiplex PCR, and its TCRdb copy is limited to in-frame clones, with some not included. The data contain about 78,000 clones, approximately 87% of them singletons. This clone was detected only once. Antigen specificity is unknown. V and J are TRBV9 and TRBJ2-7, with D possibly TRBD2 on 6 matching bases. This clonotype was obtained from an adult who received the AZD1222 COVID-19 vaccine. This specimen was peripheral blood, taken 28 days after the second AZD1222 dose. The CDR3 nucleotides read TGTGCCAGCAGCCCCCTTGACCCGCCGGAGGGCGAGCAGTACTTC. This sequence encodes CASSPLDPPEGEQYF.